This T cell receptor (beta chain) was captured by sequencing in a study of cytomegalovirus exposure and HLA in healthy donors. Turning to the study itself: Samples from HLA-typed donors yielded around 79 million unique TCRs in an early data release.

Germline CDR1 MNHNS, CDR2 SASEGT. The J segment lost 6 bases and the V segment lost 6 bases, leaving 5 bases of the junction unmatched. The CDR3 runs 13 residues. Vbeta (60) and Jbeta (13) primers were used in the PCR. Only in-frame clones appear in the TCRdb table, and some are missing; sequencing was by immunoSEQ multiplex PCR. The table shows some 160,000 clones, with around three quarters occurring only once. Findings and limits, study-wide: Most TCR sequences proved rare, with some public TCRs found in many donors.

When sampled, the donors appeared nominally healthy, though they likely had unrecorded immune exposures. Comment on this clone: The antigen is unknown.

Sequencing was carried out using PBMCs. The chain combines TRBV6-1 with TRBJ1-2, with 9 bases that match TRBD1. This sequence originates from a man aged 45-65 years in good health and CMV-seropositive. The CDR3 is CASRGTGFDGYTF. The CDR3 DNA follows: TGTGCCAGCAGAGGGACAGGGTTTGATGGCTACACCTTC.